This T cell receptor beta chain emerged from a study of Graves' ophthalmopathy and Graves' hyperthyroidism (dated 2018 in TCRdb). For context, the study as a whole: Peripheral blood was collected at initial diagnosis, prior to any treatment. The 85 to 100 discovery patients were randomly split 7:3 into training and test sets. To explore V-J signatures that separate ophthalmopathy from hyperthyroidism, a discovery set of about a hundred patients was enrolled, consisting of about 41 with ophthalmopathy and fewer than 60 with stable hyperthyroidism. In roughly 6 hyperthyroidism patients, T-cell repertoires of thyroid tissue and blood were compared. To tell Graves' ophthalmopathy apart from Graves' hyperthyroidism, and to predict which patients would progress to ophthalmopathy, the study relied on TCR beta repertoire signatures. For independent validation, a separate cohort was made up of around 18 hyperthyroidism patients plus 17 patients who later progressed from hyperthyroidism to ophthalmopathy. Once sampling was done, hyperthyroidism patients were given methimazole at a starting dose of 30 mg daily, while ophthalmopathy patients were given high-dose intravenous methylprednisolone. In total, 135 blood samples were TCR-sequenced: approximately 40 ophthalmopathy, around 75 hyperthyroidism and 17 hyperthyroidism-to-ophthalmopathy patients. Results the study describes overall, beyond this receptor: No statistical method was used to set the sample size in advance, and the investigators knew which group each participant was assigned to. In validation, the model predicted ophthalmopathy progression with about 70% sensitivity and around 72% specificity; 12 predicted patients were CT-confirmed with GO in a median of about 6.1 months. In cross-validation, the 13-signature model distinguished ophthalmopathy from stable hyperthyroidism with less than 90% sensitivity and 81% to 82% specificity, while in the test set the corresponding values were about 80% and 75%. Most expanded thyroid clonotypes with a frequency above 0.001 also appeared in blood, which suggests that blood repertoires may reflect the immune response in the thyroid.

Stable hyperthyroidism was defined as no progression to ophthalmopathy within 18 months of follow-up. Hyperthyroidism patients were newly diagnosed, with disease duration under 2 months, and aged 18 to 65 years. Patients with other autoimmune diseases, uncontrolled infections, pregnancy or lactation were excluded from the study. Diagnosis was based on clinical symptoms, serum thyroxine, TRAb, thyroid ultrasound and orbital computed tomography. Ficoll-Paque density gradient centrifugation was used to isolate PBMCs from approximately 10 ml of fresh peripheral blood. Total RNA was extracted using Trizol reagent, and RNA quality was checked on an Agilent 2100 Bioanalyzer. TCR beta CDR3 regions were amplified from RNA transcripts for repertoire sequencing. The first round was an RT-PCR using HTBI primers with the Qiagen OneStep RT-PCR kit, and this first round was followed by a second-round multiplex PCR, then size selection and purification. Sequencing of the libraries was carried out on an Illumina HiSeq2000 in paired-end mode with 100 bp reads. Under the source paper's analysis protocol: SOAPnuke was used to process the reads, removing any read that contained adapters or uncalled bases, had a mean Phred below 15, or lacked an exact match to the constant primer or identifier. High-quality paired reads were merged with COPE v1.2.5. Unique nucleotide sequences were defined as clonotypes and aligned to IMGT TRB V, D and J references using MiTCR v1.1. Analysis was restricted to V-J combinations with a frequency above 0.0001, which covered about 99% of repertoires. A TCR clonal expansion and chaos score per V-J combination was defined as the ratio of F50 clonal expansion to chaos observed in the TCRdist matrix. Welch's t-statistics and random forest were used to narrow the features down to approximately twelve V-J combinations, which were then fed into a naive Bayes classifier. The Morisita-Horn index was used to measure how similar the thyroid and blood repertoires were. Starting from the raw public reads, TCRdb applied fastp trimming at Q25, assembled clones with MiXCR and retained in-frame beta chains. All rows with the same CDR3 protein become a single entry with the most common DNA and genes. In this record, the V and J calls reflect TCRdb's handling and not the investigators' own analysis. The sample table lists about 620,000 distinct CDR3 sequences, 22% of them with a count of one. The top ten hold approximately 7.7% of the sample.

As regards this clonotype: Its target antigen remains unknown. No much larger clonotype is one base removed from it; base qualities were not supplied.

From the cysteine up to the phenylalanine, the CDR3 has a length of 12 residues. Only CDR3 DNA is held: 36 bases, read in frame from base 1. CDR1 and CDR2, looked up from the germline V gene (reference sequence), are PRHDT and FYEKMQ. Trimming takes 5 bases from V and 8 bases from J, and the germline ends sit 12 bases apart. The material sequenced was peripheral blood. This clonotype originated in a woman aged 18-35 years with stable Graves' hyperthyroidism. Some clones in this sample may be carry-over from other donors' samples. Donor details come from another sample of the same person, matched by shared clones. This sequence uses TRBV13 and TRBJ1-1; no D gene call is confident. The DNA reads TGTGCCAGCAGCGAGCTAGGGCCCGAAGCTTTCTTT. This gives the protein CASSELGPEAFF.